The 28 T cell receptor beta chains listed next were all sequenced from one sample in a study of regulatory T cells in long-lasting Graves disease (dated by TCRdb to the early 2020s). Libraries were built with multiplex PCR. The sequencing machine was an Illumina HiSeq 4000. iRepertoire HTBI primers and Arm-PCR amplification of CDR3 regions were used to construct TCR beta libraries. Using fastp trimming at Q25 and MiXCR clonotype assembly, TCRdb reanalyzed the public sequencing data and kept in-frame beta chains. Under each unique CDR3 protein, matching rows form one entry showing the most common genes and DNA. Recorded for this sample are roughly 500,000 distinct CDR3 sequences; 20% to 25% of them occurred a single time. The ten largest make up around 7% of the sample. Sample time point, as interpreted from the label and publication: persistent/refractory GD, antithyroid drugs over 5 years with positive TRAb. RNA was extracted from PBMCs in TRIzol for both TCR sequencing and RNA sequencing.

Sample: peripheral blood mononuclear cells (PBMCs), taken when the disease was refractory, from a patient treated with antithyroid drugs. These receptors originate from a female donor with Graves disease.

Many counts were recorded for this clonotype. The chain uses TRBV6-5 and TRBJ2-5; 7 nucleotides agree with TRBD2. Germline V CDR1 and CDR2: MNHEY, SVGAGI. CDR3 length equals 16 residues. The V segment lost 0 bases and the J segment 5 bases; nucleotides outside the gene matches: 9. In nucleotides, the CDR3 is TGTGCCAGCAGTTACTCGAGGGACTACCACGGGGAGACCCAGTACTTC. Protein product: CASSYSRDYHGETQYF.

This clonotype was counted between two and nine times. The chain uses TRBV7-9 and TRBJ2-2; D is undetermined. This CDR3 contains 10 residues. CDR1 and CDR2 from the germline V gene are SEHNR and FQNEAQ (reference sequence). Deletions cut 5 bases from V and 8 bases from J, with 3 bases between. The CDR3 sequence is CASSAGELFF. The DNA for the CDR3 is TGTGCCAGCAGCGCAGGGGAGCTGTTTTTT. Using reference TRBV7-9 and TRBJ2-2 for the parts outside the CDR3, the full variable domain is DTGVSQNPRHKITKRGQNVTFRCDPISEHNRLYWYRQTLGQGPEFLTYFQNEAQLEKSRLLSDRFSAERPKGSFSTLEIQRTEQGDSAMYLCASSAGELFFGEGSRLTVL.

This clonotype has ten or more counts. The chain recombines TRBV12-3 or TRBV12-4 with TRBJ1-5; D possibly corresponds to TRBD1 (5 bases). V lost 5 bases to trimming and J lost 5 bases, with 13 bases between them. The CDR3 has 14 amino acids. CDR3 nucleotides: TGTGCCAGCAGTAAGACAGTGACGGATCAGCCCCAGCATTTT. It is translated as CASSKTVTDQPQHF.

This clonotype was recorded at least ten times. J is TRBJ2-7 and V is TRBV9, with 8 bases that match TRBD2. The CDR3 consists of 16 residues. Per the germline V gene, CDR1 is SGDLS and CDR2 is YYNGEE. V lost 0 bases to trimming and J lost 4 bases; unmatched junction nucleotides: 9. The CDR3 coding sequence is TGTGCCAGCAGCGTAGGATCCGGGGGGGCCGGTTACGAGCAGTACTTC. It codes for CASSVGSGGAGYEQYF.

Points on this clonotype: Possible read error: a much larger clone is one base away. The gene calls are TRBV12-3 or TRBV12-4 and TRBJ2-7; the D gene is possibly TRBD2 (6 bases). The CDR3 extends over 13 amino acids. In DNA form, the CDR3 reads TGTGCCAGCAGCGGGACTGAGCCCTACGAGCGGTACTTC. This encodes CASSGTEPYERYF.

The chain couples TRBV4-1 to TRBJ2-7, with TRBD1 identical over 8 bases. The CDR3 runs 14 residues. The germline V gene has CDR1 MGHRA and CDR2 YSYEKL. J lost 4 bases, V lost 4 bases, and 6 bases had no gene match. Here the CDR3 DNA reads TGCGCCAGCAGCCCCACACAGGGGGAGTACGAGCAGTACTTC. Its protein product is CASSPTQGEYEQYF.

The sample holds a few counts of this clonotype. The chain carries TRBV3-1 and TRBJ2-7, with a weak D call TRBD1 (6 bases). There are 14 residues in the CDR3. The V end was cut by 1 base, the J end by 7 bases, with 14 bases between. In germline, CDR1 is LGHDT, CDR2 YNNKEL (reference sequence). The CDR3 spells CASSQVATTGEQYF. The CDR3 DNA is TGTGCCAGCAGCCAAGTGGCCACCACAGGGGAGCAGTACTTC.

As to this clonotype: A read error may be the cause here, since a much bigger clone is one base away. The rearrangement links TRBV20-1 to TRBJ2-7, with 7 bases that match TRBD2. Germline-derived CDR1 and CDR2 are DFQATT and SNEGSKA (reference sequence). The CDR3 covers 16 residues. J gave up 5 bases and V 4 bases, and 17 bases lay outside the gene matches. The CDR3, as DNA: TGCAGTGCTACAGCGAGCGGGAACACATCTCGGGACGAGCAGTACTTC. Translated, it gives CSATASGNTSRDEQYF.

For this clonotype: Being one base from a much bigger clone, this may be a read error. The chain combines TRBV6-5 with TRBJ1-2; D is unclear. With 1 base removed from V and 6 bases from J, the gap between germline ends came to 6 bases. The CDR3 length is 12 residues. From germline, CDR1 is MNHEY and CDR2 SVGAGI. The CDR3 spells CASSYLANGYTF. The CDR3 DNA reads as TGTGCCAGCAGTTACTTGGCTAATGGCTACACCTTC.

The CDR3 region has the DNA TGTGCCAGTAGTATAGCGTCCGGAGCCGGCAATCAGCCCCAGCATTTT. As protein: CASSIASGAGNQPQHF. V is TRBV19 and J is TRBJ1-5; D gene uncertain. V shed 1 base and J shed 2 bases, with 12 bases lying between them. The CDR3 is made up of 16 amino acids. CDR1 is LNHDA and CDR2 is SQIVND in the germline V gene (reference sequence).

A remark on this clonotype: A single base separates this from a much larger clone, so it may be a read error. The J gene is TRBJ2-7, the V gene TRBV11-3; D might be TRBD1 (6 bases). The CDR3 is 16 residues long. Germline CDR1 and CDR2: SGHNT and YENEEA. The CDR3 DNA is TGTGCCGGCAGCTTAGAAGGACAGCAGAGCTCCTACGAGCAGTACTTC. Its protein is CAGSLEGQQSSYEQYF.

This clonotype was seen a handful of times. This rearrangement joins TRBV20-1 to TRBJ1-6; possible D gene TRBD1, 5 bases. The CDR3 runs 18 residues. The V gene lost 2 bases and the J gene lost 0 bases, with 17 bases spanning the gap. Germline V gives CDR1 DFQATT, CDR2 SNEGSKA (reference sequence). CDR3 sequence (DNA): TGCAGTGCTAGATCCGGGGAGGGAGGGGACTCCTATAATTCACCCCTCCACTTT. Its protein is CSARSGEGGDSYNSPLHF.

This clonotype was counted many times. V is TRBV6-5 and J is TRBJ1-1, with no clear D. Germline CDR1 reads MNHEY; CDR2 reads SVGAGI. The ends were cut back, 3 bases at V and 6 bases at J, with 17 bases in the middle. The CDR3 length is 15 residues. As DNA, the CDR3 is TGTGCCAGCAGTTATTGGACCCGTTATGGGTCTGAAGCTTTCTTT. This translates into CASSYWTRYGSEAFF.

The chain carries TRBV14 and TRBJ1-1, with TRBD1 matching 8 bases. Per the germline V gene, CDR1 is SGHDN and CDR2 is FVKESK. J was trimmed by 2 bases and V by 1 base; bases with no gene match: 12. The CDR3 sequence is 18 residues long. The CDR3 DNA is TGTGCCAGCAGCCAAGTTCCCAGGGGGCTTCTACGAAACACTGAAGCTTTCTTT. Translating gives CASSQVPRGLLRNTEAFF.

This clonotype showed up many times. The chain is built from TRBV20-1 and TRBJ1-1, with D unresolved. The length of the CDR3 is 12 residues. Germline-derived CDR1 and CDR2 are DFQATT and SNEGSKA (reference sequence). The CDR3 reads CSEGGISSEAFF. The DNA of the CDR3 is TGCAGCGAAGGAGGGATAAGCAGTGAAGCTTTCTTT.

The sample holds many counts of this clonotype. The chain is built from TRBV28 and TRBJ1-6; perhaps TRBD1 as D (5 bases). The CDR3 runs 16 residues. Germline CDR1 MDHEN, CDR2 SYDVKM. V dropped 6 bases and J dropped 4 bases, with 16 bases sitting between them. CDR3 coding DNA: TGTGCCAGCAGGCACCGGGGGGGACTTTATAATTCACCCCTCCACTTT. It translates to CASRHRGGLYNSPLHF. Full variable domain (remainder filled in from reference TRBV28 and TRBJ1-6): DVKVTQSSRYLVKRTGEKVFLECVQDMDHENMFWYRQDPGLGLRLIYFSYDVKMKEKGDIPEGYSVSREKKERFSLILESASTNQTSMYLCASRHRGGLYNSPLHFGNGTRLTVT.

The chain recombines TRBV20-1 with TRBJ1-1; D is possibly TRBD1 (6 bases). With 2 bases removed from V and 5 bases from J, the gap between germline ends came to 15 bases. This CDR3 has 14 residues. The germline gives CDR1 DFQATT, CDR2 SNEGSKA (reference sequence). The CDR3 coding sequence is TGCAGTGCTAGAACCAGGGGAAGGGGGACTGAAGCTTTCTTT. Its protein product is CSARTRGRGTEAFF.

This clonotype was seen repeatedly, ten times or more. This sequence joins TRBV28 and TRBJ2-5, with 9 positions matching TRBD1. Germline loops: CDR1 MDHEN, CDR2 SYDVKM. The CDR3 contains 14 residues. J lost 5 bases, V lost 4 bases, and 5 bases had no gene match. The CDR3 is CASSSQQGAETQYF. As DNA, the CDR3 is TGTGCCAGCAGTTCTCAACAGGGGGCTGAGACCCAGTACTTC.

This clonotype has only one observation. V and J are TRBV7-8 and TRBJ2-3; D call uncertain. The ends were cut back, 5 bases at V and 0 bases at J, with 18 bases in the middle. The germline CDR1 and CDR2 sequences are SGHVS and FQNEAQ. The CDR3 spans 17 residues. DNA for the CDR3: TGTGCCAGCAGCCCGTCCGAAATGACTGGGAGCACAGATACGCAGTATTTT. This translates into CASSPSEMTGSTDTQYF.

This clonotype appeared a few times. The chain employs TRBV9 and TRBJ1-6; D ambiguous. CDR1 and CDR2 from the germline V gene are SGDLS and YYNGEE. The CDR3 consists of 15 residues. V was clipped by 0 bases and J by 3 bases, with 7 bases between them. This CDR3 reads CASSVGASYNSPLHF. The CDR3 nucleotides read TGTGCCAGCAGCGTAGGGGCCAGCTATAATTCACCCCTCCACTTT. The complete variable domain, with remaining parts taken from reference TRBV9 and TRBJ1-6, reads DSGVTQTPKHLITATGQRVTLRCSPRSGDLSVYWYQQSLDQGLQFLIQYYNGEERAKGNILERFSAQQFPDLHSELNLSSLELGDSALYFCASSVGASYNSPLHFGNGTRLTVT.

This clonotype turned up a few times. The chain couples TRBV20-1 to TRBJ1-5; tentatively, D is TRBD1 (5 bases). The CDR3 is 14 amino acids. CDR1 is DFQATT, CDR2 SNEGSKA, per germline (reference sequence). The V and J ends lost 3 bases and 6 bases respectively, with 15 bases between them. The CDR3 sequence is CSARDTGGGQPQHF. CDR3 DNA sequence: TGCAGTGCTAGGGACACAGGCGGGGGTCAGCCCCAGCATTTT.

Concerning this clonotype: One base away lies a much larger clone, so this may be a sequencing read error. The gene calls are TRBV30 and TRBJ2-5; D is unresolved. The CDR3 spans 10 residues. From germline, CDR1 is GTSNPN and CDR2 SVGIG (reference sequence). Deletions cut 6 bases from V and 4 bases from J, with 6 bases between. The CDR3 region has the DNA TGTGCCTGCACACGAGAGACCCAGTACTTC. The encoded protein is CACTRETQYF.

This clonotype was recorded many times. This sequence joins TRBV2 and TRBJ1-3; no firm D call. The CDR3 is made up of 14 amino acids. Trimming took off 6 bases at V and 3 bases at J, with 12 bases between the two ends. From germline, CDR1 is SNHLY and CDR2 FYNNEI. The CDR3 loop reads CASRLEPVGNTIYF. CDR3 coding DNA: TGTGCCAGCAGACTAGAGCCCGTTGGAAACACCATATATTTT.

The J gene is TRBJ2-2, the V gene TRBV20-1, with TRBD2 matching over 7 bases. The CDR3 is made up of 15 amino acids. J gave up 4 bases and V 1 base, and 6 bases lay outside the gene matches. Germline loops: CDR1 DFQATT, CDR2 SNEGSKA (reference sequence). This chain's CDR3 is CSARALAEPTGELFF. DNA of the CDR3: TGCAGTGCTAGAGCGCTAGCGGAGCCCACCGGGGAGCTGTTTTTT.

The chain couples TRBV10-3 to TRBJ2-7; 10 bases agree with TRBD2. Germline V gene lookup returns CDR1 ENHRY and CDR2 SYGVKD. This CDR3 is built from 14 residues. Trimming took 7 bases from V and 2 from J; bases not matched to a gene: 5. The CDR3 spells CAITRLAGPYEQYF. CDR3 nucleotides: TGTGCCATCACCCGACTAGCGGGTCCCTACGAGCAGTACTTC.

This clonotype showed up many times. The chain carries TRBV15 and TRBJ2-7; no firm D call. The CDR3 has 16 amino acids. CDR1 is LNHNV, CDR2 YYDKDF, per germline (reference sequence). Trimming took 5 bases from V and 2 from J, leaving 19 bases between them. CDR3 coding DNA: TGTGCCACCAGCTTACGCCCAAGAGGCCCCACCTACGAGCAGTACTTC. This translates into CATSLRPRGPTYEQYF.

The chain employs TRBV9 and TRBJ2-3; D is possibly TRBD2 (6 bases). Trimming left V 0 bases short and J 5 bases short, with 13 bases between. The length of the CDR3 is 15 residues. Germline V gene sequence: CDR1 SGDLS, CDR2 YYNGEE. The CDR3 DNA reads TGTGCCAGCAGCGTAGCCGGGAGCGGTGGAGATACGCAGTATTTT. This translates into CASSVAGSGGDTQYF.

CDR3 region: CASSPWTGGAKPEAFF. In DNA, the CDR3 is TGTGCCAGTAGCCCTTGGACAGGGGGCGCAAAGCCTGAAGCTTTCTTT. V and J are TRBV19 and TRBJ1-1, with 11 bases aligning to TRBD1. Germline V CDR1 and CDR2: LNHDA, SQIVND (reference sequence). The V segment lost 6 bases and the J segment 6 bases; nucleotides outside the gene matches: 12. The CDR3 runs to 16 residues.